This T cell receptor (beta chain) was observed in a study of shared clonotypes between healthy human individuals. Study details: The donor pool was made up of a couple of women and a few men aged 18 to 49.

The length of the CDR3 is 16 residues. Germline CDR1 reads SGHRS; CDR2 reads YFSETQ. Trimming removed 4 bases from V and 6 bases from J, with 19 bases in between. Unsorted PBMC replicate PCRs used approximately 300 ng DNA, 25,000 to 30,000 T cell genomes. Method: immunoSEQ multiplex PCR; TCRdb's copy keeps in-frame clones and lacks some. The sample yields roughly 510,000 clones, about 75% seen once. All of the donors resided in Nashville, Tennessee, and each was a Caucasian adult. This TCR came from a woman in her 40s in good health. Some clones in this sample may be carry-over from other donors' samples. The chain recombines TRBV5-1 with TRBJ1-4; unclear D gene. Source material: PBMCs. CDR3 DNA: TGCGCCAGCAGCCCGGGCTCCGGGATAAAGGATGAAAAACTGTTTTTT. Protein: CASSPGSGIKDEKLFF.